Following are 25 T cell receptor beta chains from one sample sequenced in a study of cytomegalovirus exposure and HLA in healthy donors. A multiplex PCR was run with 60 Vbeta primers and 13 Jbeta primers. The protocol was immunoSEQ multiplex PCR, while the TCRdb copy is restricted to in-frame clones and leaves out a portion. The data contain roughly 140,000 clones, roughly 82% of them singletons. Sequencing was carried out using PBMCs. The receptor set was obtained from a man younger than 40 in good health and CMV-seropositive.

The chain couples TRBV5-4 to TRBJ2-2, with D possibly being TRBD2 (6 bases). The CDR3 totals 14 residues. With 4 bases removed from V and 8 bases from J, the gap between germline ends came to 15 bases. Germline assignment: CDR1 SGHNT and CDR2 YYREEE (reference sequence). CDR3: CASSPRREPGELFF. The CDR3 region has the DNA TGTGCCAGCAGCCCCCGTCGGGAGCCAGGGGAGCTGTTTTTT.

The gene calls are TRBV5-6 and TRBJ2-7; D remains ambiguous. Trimming removed 2 bases at V and 1 base at J, with 7 bases between. The CDR3 covers 13 residues. Germline loops: CDR1 SGHDT, CDR2 YYEEEE. CDR3 amino acids: CASSLAGSYEQYF. Written as DNA, the CDR3 is TGTGCCAGCAGCTTAGCTGGTTCCTACGAGCAGTACTTC.

The chain links TRBV19 to TRBJ2-3; D not certain. Trimming left V 9 bases short and J 0 bases short, with 7 bases between. The CDR3 has 12 residues. CDR1 LNHDA and CDR2 SQIVND come from the germline V gene (reference sequence). CDR3 protein: CASRSSTDTQYF. In DNA, the CDR3 is TGTGCCAGCAGAAGTAGCACAGATACGCAGTATTTT.

This clone was seen a single time. The chain links TRBV29-1 to TRBJ2-7; 8 positions agree with TRBD1. This CDR3 is built from 12 residues. J gave up 7 bases and V 4 bases, and 6 bases lay outside the gene matches. Germline CDR1 is SQVTM and CDR2 is ANQGSEA. The DNA of the CDR3 is TGCAGCGTTGGTGGACAGGGTGGGGAGCAGTACTTC. Its translation is CSVGGQGGEQYF.

The chain employs TRBV27 and TRBJ2-1; possibly TRBD2 for D (6 bases). Per germline, CDR1 MNHEY and CDR2 SMNVEV (reference sequence). The length of the CDR3 is 14 residues. V was cut by 3 bases and J by 7 bases, with 13 bases left in between. DNA for the CDR3: TGTGCCAGCAGTTTTGGGGGACTCTCTAATGAGCAGTTCTTC. It encodes CASSFGGLSNEQFF.

This rearrangement joins TRBV9 to TRBJ2-5; TRBD1 agrees at 9 bases. The DNA end is more similar to TRBJ2-7, so the J call may be wrong. Germline assignment: CDR1 SGDLS and CDR2 YYNGEE. This CDR3 has 15 amino acids. Here the CDR3 reads CASSVGDRAWYEQYF. The CDR3 DNA reads as TGTGCCAGCAGCGTTGGGGACAGGGCGTGGTACGAGCAGTACTTC.

The V and J genes are TRBV6-4 and TRBJ1-2; D might be TRBD1 (6 bases). The length of the CDR3 is 15 residues. The ends were cut back, 7 bases at V and 4 bases at J, with 19 bases in the middle. The germline CDR1 and CDR2 sequences are MRHNA and SNTAGT. The CDR3 reads CASTRSTGQIYGYTF. Written as DNA, the CDR3 is TGTGCCAGCACACGATCAACCGGACAGATCTATGGCTACACCTTC.

This chain joins TRBV2 and TRBJ2-5, with TRBD2 matching over 7 bases. Germline V gene sequence: CDR1 SNHLY, CDR2 FYNNEI. V lost 7 bases and J lost 3; bases outside the gene matches: 5. The CDR3 extends over 13 amino acids. In DNA, the CDR3 is TGTGCCAGCAAGGGAGCGGGAAAAGAGACCCAGTACTTC. This translates into CASKGAGKETQYF.

The CDR3 is CASSIEGAGSALGEQYF. The CDR3, as DNA: TGTGCCAGTAGTATAGAGGGGGCGGGCTCCGCCCTAGGCGAGCAGTACTTC. The chain combines TRBV19 with TRBJ2-7; possibly TRBD1 for D (6 bases). The CDR3 is 17 amino acids. Germline V lookup: CDR1 LNHDA, CDR2 SQIVND (reference sequence). The V gene lost 0 bases and the J gene lost 6 bases, with 21 bases spanning the gap. The whole variable domain, remainder taken from reference TRBV19 and TRBJ2-7, is DGGITQSPKYLFRKEGQNVTLSCEQNLNHDAMYWYRQDPGQGLRLIYYSQIVNDFQKGDIAEGYSVSREKKESFPLTVTSAQKNPTAFYLCASSIEGAGSALGEQYFGPGTRLTVT.

The chain carries TRBV5-8 and TRBJ2-7, with 8 positions matching TRBD2. CDR1 and CDR2 (germline): SGHTS, YDEGEE. The CDR3 extends over 15 amino acids. V gave up 4 bases and J gave up 6 bases; unmatched junction bases: 12. CDR3 DNA: TGTGCCAGCAGCCCGGAGATAGCGGGGATGGGCGAGCAGTACTTC. Translating gives CASSPEIAGMGEQYF.

The chain is built from TRBV11-2 and TRBJ1-1; D is possibly TRBD1 (5 bases). Germline V gene data show CDR1 as SGHAT and CDR2 as FQNNGV. The V gene lost 5 bases and the J gene lost 6 bases, with 16 bases spanning the gap. CDR3 length: 14 residues. The CDR3: CASSPSAGVSEAFF. CDR3 DNA: TGTGCCAGCAGCCCCTCCGCGGGGGTGTCTGAAGCTTTCTTT.

The genes are TRBV5-4 and TRBJ2-7, with D possibly TRBD1 on 5 matching bases. There are 14 residues in the CDR3. V lost 0 bases and J lost 3, with 10 bases in between. Per germline, CDR1 SGHNT and CDR2 YYREEE (reference sequence). The CDR3 DNA reads as TGTGCCAGCAGCTTGGAGGGGTCAGGCTACGAGCAGTACTTC. Amino acid sequence: CASSLEGSGYEQYF.

This clone was detected a few times. The CDR3: CASSAALGLAGESSYNEQFF. CDR3 DNA: TGTGCCAGCAGCGCCGCGTTGGGACTAGCGGGGGAGAGCTCCTACAATGAGCAGTTCTTC. The V gene is TRBV9, the J gene TRBJ2-1; 14 positions match TRBD2. V gave up 3 bases and J gave up 0 bases; unmatched junction bases: 11. Germline assignment: CDR1 SGDLS and CDR2 YYNGEE. The CDR3 contains 20 residues.

This clone appeared once. The rearrangement links TRBV21-1 to TRBJ2-1; no check of the table's D call, TRBD2, against the DNA was made. TRBV21-1 is a known pseudogene. The CDR3 totals 16 residues. CDR3 sequence: CASSKSRASSYNEQFF. In nucleotides, the CDR3 is TGTGCCAGCAGCAAATCACGCGCGAGCTCCTACAATGAGCAGTTCTTC.

V gene TRBV20-1 combines with J gene TRBJ2-3; 7 nucleotides agree with TRBD2. CDR3 size: 10 residues. Trimming at V came to 8 bases and at J to 6 bases, leaving 2 bases not matched to a gene. CDR1 is DFQATT and CDR2 is SNEGSKA in the germline V gene (reference sequence). The DNA for the CDR3 is TGCAGTACGGGGGGTGATACGCAGTATTTT. It yields the protein CSTGGDTQYF.

This chain links TRBV2 with TRBJ2-1, with a tentative D call TRBD1 (6 bases). The V end lost 5 bases, the J end lost 4 bases, and 9 bases lay between the germline ends. From germline, CDR1 is SNHLY and CDR2 FYNNEI. The CDR3 totals 13 residues. The DNA of the CDR3 is TGTGCCAGCAGTCCGGACAGTTACAATGAGCAGTTCTTC. This encodes CASSPDSYNEQFF. Together with reference TRBV2 and TRBJ2-1, the CDR3 gives the full variable domain: EPEVTQTPSHQVTQMGQEVILRCVPISNHLYFYWYRQILGQKVEFLVSFYNNEISEKSEIFDDQFSVERPDGSNFTLKIRSTKLEDSAMYFCASSPDSYNEQFFGPGTRLTVL.

The chain links TRBV4-1 to TRBJ2-6; tentative D call: TRBD2 (6 bases). V was shortened by 1 base and J by 3 bases, with 16 bases between the two germline ends. This CDR3 comprises 18 residues. CDR1 and CDR2 from the germline V gene are MGHRA and YSYEKL. CDR3 amino acids: CASSQGGSRGYGANVLTF. The CDR3 nucleotides read TGCGCCAGCAGCCAAGGGGGCAGTCGGGGGTATGGGGCCAACGTCCTGACTTTC.

The V call is TRBV15, the J call TRBJ1-5; the match to TRBD1 covers 7 bases. The CDR3 loop spans 15 amino acids. Germline CDR1 and CDR2: LNHNV and YYDKDF (reference sequence). The trim removed 3 bases at V and 0 bases at J, leaving 2 bases unmatched. CDR3 protein: CATSRGQNSNQPQHF. CDR3 nucleotides: TGTGCCACCAGCAGGGGACAGAATAGCAATCAGCCCCAGCATTTT.

Written as DNA, the CDR3 is TGTGCCAGCAGTTCTACGAGCGCGGGAAGCAATGAGCAGTTCTTC. Residues: CASSSTSAGSNEQFF. The chain recombines TRBV6-5 with TRBJ2-1; D perhaps matches TRBD2 (6 bases). Germline CDR1 reads MNHEY; CDR2 reads SVGAGI. The CDR3 covers 15 residues. With 4 bases removed from V and 6 bases from J, the gap between germline ends came to 16 bases.

This chain uses TRBV4-3 with TRBJ2-1; the match to TRBD2 covers 10 bases. Germline CDR1 reads LGHNA; CDR2 reads YSLEER. The CDR3 extends over 21 amino acids. The trim removed 1 base at V and 3 bases at J, leaving 18 bases unmatched. The CDR3 bases are TGCGCCAGCAGCCAAGCGAAATTACTAGCGGGGCCCCATCCGGGCTACAATGAGCAGTTCTTC. Translation: CASSQAKLLAGPHPGYNEQFF.

This rearrangement joins TRBV7-2 to TRBJ2-3, with D tentatively TRBD2 (5 bases). Trimming cost V 7 bases and J 0 bases, with 17 bases left between them. The CDR3 has 16 residues. Germline assignment: CDR1 SGHTA and CDR2 FQGNSA. In DNA, the CDR3 is TGTGCCAGCAAAGCGGAAAACCCTTCTAGCACAGATACGCAGTATTTT. Protein product: CASKAENPSSTDTQYF.

The J gene is TRBJ2-2, the V gene TRBV2, with 12 bases lining up with TRBD1. The CDR3 has 16 residues. Germline lookup yields CDR1 SNHLY and CDR2 FYNNEI. V was clipped by 4 bases and J by 8 bases; unmatched bases: 8. Here the CDR3 DNA reads TGTGCCAGCAGTGGGATGGGACAGGGGGCAGGAGGGGAGCTGTTTTTT. Translation gives CASSGMGQGAGGELFF.

This chain uses TRBV7-2 with TRBJ1-3; D possibly corresponds to TRBD1 (6 bases). V was pared by 5 bases and J by 2 bases, with 13 bases between. Germline CDR1 SGHTA, CDR2 FQGNSA. This CDR3 spans 15 amino acids. This CDR3 reads CASSVPGAAGNTIYF. Here the CDR3 DNA reads TGTGCCAGCAGCGTCCCAGGGGCCGCTGGAAACACCATATATTTT.

The chain carries TRBV18 and TRBJ2-6, with D tentatively TRBD2 (5 bases). V gave up 0 bases and J gave up 0 bases, with 15 bases separating them. The CDR3 has 19 amino acids. Germline loops: CDR1 KGHSH, CDR2 LQKENI. This chain's CDR3 is CASSPPSRARPSGANVLTF. The CDR3 DNA reads as TGTGCCAGCTCACCACCGTCGAGGGCCAGACCCTCTGGGGCCAACGTCCTGACTTTC. The full variable domain, with the rest looked up from reference TRBV18 and TRBJ2-6, is NAGVMQNPRHLVRRRGQEARLRCSPMKGHSHVYWYRQLPEEGLKFMVYLQKENIIDESGMPKERFSAEFPKEGPSILRIQQVVRGDSAAYFCASSPPSRARPSGANVLTFGAGSRLTVL.

V and J are TRBV6-1 and TRBJ2-5; maybe TRBD2 (6 bases). CDR1 MNHNS and CDR2 SASEGT come from the germline V gene. V was trimmed by 8 bases and J by 5 bases, leaving 18 bases between them. The CDR3 is 14 amino acids. CDR3 in DNA: TGTGCCAGCCCGGGGGTAGAAACAAGGGAGACCCAGTACTTC. The encoded protein is CASPGVETRETQYF.